The entry below gives a single T cell receptor beta chain sequence along with its context. Its specificity is unknown. The germline gives CDR1 SGHRS, CDR2 YFSETQ. V lost 4 bases and J 3 bases, leaving 10 bases between the germline ends. CDR3 size: 13 residues. Sample treatment: roughly 10-day PBMC culture with coronavirus spike peptide pools or control peptides (ViraFEST assay). Nucleocapsid antibody negativity, seen both before and after vaccination, demonstrated that healthy vaccine recipients lacked earlier SARS-CoV-2 infection. The data stem from a study of vaccination and CD4 T cells after COVID-19. Study background: Six men and four women formed the convalescents, two being Hispanic.

The study sequenced cultured CD4+ T cell DNA using the Oncomine TCR Beta short-read assay. TCRdb recomputed calls from the PCR reads with MiXCR, one row per CDR3 protein. The sample consists of about 20,000 distinct CDR3 sequences, 42% of them appearing once. The receptor was derived from a human donor who received a COVID-19 vaccine. V is TRBV5-1 and J is TRBJ1-2; D might be TRBD1 (5 bases). Sequenced here: CD4+ T cells from blood, cultured in vitro, sampled before SARS-CoV-2 vaccination. The chain's CDR3 is CASSEQGDYGYTF. CDR3 DNA: TGCGCCAGCAGCGAGCAGGGTGACTATGGCTACACCTTC. The variable domain in full, completed from reference TRBV5-1 and TRBJ1-2, reads KAGVTQTPRYLIKTRGQQVTLSCSPISGHRSVSWYQQTPGQGLQFLFEYFSETQRNKGNFPGRFSGRQFSNSRSEMNVSTLELGDSALYLCASSEQGDYGYTFGSGTRLTVV.